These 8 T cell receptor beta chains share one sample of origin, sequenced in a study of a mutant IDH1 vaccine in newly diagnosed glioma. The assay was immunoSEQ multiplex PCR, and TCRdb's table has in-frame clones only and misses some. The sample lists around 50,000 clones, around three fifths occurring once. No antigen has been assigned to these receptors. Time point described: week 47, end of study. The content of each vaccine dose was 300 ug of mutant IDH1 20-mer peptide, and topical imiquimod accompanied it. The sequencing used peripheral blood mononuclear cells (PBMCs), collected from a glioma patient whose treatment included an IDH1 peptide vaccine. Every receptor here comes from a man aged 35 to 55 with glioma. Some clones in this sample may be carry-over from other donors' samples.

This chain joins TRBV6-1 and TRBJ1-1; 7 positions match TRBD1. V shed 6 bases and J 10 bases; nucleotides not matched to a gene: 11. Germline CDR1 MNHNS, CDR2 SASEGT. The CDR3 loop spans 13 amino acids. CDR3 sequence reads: CASSETGTRVAFF. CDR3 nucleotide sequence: TGTGCCAGCAGCGAGACAGGGACACGGGTAGCTTTCTTT.

CDR3 nucleotide sequence: TGCGCCAGCAGCCCGGGACAGTTGTCAGATACGCAGTATTTT. This gives the protein CASSPGQLSDTQYF. This chain joins TRBV5-1 and TRBJ2-3; 7 positions match TRBD1. CDR3 size: 14 residues. V gave up 4 bases and J gave up 4 bases; unmatched junction bases: 6. Germline V gene sequence: CDR1 SGHRS, CDR2 YFSETQ.

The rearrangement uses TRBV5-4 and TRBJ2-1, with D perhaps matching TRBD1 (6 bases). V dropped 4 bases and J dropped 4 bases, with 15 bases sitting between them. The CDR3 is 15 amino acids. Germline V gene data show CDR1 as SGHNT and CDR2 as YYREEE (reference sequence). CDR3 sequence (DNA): TGTGCCAGCAGCCCCCGTTTGACAGGTTACAATGAGCAGTTCTTC. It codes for CASSPRLTGYNEQFF.

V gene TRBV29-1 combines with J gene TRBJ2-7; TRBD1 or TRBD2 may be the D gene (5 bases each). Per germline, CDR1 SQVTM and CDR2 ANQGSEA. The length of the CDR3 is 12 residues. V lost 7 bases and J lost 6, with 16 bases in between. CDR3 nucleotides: TGCAGCGGGGCGCAGAGGGGCGGCGAGCAGTACTTC. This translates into CSGAQRGGEQYF.

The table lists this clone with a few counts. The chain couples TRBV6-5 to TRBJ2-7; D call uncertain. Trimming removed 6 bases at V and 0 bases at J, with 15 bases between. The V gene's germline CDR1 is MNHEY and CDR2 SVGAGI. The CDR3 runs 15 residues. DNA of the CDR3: TGTGCCAGCAGCCCCGGGCCAGCGAACTCCTACGAGCAGTACTTC. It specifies CASSPGPANSYEQYF.

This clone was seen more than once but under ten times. The chain's CDR3 is CASSLDGRGGYEQYF. CDR3 sequence (DNA): TGCGCCAGCAGCTTGGATGGCAGGGGCGGCTACGAGCAGTACTTC. This chain connects TRBV5-1 to TRBJ2-7; the D gene is possibly TRBD1 (6 bases). CDR3 size: 15 residues. Trimming left V 0 bases short and J 3 bases short, with 13 bases between. Germline-derived CDR1 and CDR2 are SGHRS and YFSETQ. The whole variable domain, filled in from reference TRBV5-1 and TRBJ2-7, reads KAGVTQTPRYLIKTRGQQVTLSCSPISGHRSVSWYQQTPGQGLQFLFEYFSETQRNKGNFPGRFSGRQFSNSRSEMNVSTLELGDSALYLCASSLDGRGGYEQYFGPGTRLTVT.

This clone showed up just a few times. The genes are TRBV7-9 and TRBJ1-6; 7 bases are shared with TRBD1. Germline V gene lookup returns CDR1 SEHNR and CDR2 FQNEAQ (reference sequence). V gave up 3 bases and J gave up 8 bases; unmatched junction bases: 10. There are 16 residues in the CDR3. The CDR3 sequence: CASSFIRTGNYSPLHF. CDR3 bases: TGTGCCAGCAGCTTCATTCGGACAGGAAATTATTCACCCCTCCACTTT.

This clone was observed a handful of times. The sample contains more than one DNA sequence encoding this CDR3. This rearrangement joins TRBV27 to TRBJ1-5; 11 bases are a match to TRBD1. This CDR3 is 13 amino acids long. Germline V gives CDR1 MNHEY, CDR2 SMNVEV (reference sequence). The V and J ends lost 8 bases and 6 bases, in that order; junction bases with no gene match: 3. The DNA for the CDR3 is TGTGCCAGCCGAGGACAGGGGGCTCAGCCCCAGCATTTT. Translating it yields CASRGQGAQPQHF.